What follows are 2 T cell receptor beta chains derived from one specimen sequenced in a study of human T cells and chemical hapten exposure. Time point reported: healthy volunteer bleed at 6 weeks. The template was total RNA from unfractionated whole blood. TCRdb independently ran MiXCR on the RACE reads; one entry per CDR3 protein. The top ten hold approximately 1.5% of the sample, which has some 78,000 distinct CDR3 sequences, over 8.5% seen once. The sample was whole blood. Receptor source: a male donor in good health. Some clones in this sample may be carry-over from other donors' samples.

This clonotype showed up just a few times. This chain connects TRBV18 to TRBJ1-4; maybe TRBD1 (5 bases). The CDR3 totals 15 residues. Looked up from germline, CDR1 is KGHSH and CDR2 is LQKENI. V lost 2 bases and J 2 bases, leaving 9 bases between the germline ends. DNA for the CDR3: TGTGCCAGCTCACCAGCCGGGGGGACTAATGAAAAACTGTTTTTT. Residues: CASSPAGGTNEKLFF.

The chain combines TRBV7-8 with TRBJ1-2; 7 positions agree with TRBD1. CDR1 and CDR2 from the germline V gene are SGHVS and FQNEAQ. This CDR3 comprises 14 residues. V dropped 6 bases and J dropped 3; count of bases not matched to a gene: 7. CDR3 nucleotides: TGTGCCAGCAGAAAAACCGGGACAGACTATGGCTACACCTTC. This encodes CASRKTGTDYGYTF.